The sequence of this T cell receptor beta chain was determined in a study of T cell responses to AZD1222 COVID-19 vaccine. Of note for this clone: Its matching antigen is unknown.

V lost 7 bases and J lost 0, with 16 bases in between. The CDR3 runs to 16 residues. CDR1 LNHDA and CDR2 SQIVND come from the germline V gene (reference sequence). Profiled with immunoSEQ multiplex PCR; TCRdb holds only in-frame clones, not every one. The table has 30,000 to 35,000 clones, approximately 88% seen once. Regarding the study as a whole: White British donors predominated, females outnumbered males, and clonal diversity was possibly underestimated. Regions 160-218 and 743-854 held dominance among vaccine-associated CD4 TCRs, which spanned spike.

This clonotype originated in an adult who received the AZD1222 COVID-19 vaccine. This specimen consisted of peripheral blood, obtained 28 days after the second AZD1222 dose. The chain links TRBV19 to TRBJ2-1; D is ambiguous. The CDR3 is CASTTKERVSYNEQFF. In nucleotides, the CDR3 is TGTGCCAGTACCACAAAGGAAAGGGTCTCCTACAATGAGCAGTTCTTC.